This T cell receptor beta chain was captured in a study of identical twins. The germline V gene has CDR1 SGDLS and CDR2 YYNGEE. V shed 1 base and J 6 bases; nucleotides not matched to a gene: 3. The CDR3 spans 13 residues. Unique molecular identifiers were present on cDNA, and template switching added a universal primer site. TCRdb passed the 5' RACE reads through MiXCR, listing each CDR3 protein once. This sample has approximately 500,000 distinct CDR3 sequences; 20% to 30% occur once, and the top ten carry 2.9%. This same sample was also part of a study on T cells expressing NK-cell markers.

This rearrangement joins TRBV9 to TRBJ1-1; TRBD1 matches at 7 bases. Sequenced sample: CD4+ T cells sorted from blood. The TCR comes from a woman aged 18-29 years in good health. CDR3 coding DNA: TGTGCCAGCAGCGTAACAGGGGAATCTGAAGCTTTCTTT. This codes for CASSVTGESEAFF.